Shown below are 21 T cell receptor beta chains from a single sample sequenced in a study of graft-versus-host responses after intestinal transplantation (dated by TCRdb to the early 2020s). What this sample's time point label stands for: cells obtained before transplantation from donor or recipient. The library was generated by the immunoSEQ multiplex PCR assay. TCRdb retrieved this table from immuneACCESS and kept in-frame rearrangements only. Not all clones are present; in checked studies, unresolved V genes account for under half, and no reason is known for the remainder. In all, the sample holds tens of thousands of clones, and roughly 80% of those were seen once. The ten largest clones capture over 0.45% of the sample. Their antigens remain unidentified. The sequenced sample was unstimulated CD4+ T cells sorted from spleen or lymph node cells, obtained before transplant. These receptors all come from a human donor who was the organ donor for an intestinal transplant.

V usage is TRBV4-2 and J usage is TRBJ2-2; TRBD2 might be the D (6 bases). This CDR3 has 16 residues. Germline V gene sequence: CDR1 LGHNA, CDR2 YNFKEQ. Trimming removed 0 bases at V and 4 bases at J, with 12 bases between. In DNA form, the CDR3 reads TGTGCCAGCAGCCAAGATTGGTCCGGGGGCACCGGGGAGCTGTTTTTT. Residues: CASSQDWSGGTGELFF.

V gene TRBV5-4 combines with J gene TRBJ2-1; TRBD2 matches at 8 bases. Germline loops: CDR1 SGHNT, CDR2 YYREEE (reference sequence). The CDR3 consists of 16 residues. The trim removed 3 bases at V and 1 base at J, leaving 6 bases unmatched. CDR3 protein: CASSSKSGSSYNEQFF. In DNA form, the CDR3 reads TGTGCCAGCAGCTCGAAAAGCGGGAGTTCCTACAATGAGCAGTTCTTC.

This clone has a single count. The chain joins TRBV2 to TRBJ2-5; 9 nucleotides line up with TRBD1. Germline V gene data show CDR1 as SNHLY and CDR2 as FYNNEI. The CDR3 has 15 amino acids. Trimming took 3 bases from V and 4 from J; bases not matched to a gene: 6. The CDR3 protein is CASSDMGQGIETQYF. The DNA for the CDR3 is TGTGCCAGCAGTGACATGGGACAGGGCATAGAGACCCAGTACTTC.

The CDR3 reads CATAGIEKLFF. CDR3 nucleotide sequence: TGTGCCACCGCAGGGATTGAAAAACTGTTTTTT. J is TRBJ1-4 and V is TRBV19; tentative D call: TRBD1 (5 bases). V was cut by 10 bases and J by 7 bases, with 10 bases left in between. The CDR3 is made up of 11 amino acids. CDR1 LNHDA and CDR2 SQIVND come from the germline V gene (reference sequence).

V usage is TRBV9 and J usage is TRBJ2-3; D is unclear. From germline, CDR1 is SGDLS and CDR2 YYNGEE. With 2 bases removed from V and 2 bases from J, the gap between germline ends came to 6 bases. The CDR3 runs to 13 residues. Written as DNA, the CDR3 is TGTGCCAGCAGCGTCCACACCACAGATACGCAGTATTTT. Its protein is CASSVHTTDTQYF.

This clone was recorded only once. The gene calls are TRBV4-1 and TRBJ1-2, with D maybe TRBD1 (6 bases). Deletions cut 4 bases from V and 3 bases from J, with 15 bases between. Germline V gene lookup returns CDR1 MGHRA and CDR2 YSYEKL. This CDR3 contains 15 residues. The CDR3 DNA reads as TGCGCCAGCAGCCGTTTGGGGGCTGCCGACTATGGCTACACCTTC. Encoded protein: CASSRLGAADYGYTF.

V is TRBV2 and J is TRBJ2-6, with TRBD1 as a possible D gene (5 bases). CDR3 size: 16 residues. In germline, CDR1 is SNHLY, CDR2 FYNNEI. The V end was cut by 7 bases, the J end by 1 base, with 14 bases between. The CDR3 loop reads CASTPRAASGANVLTF. In DNA, the CDR3 is TGTGCCAGCACTCCCAGGGCCGCGTCTGGGGCCAACGTCCTGACTTTC.

This clone was picked up a small number of times. At one boundary the junction diverges from the germline segment, which might be a read error. This chain joins TRBV6-1 and TRBJ2-7, with D perhaps TRBD2 (5 bases). The germline V gene has CDR1 MNHNS and CDR2 SASEGT. The CDR3 is 13 residues long. CDR3 DNA: TGTGCCAGCAGCGAAGGAGGTCCCTACGAGCAGTACTTC. As protein: CASSEGGPYEQYF.

In its sample, this clone was seen once. This chain uses TRBV4-2 with TRBJ1-1; the D gene is possibly TRBD1 (6 bases). V was pared by 3 bases and J by 0 bases, with 17 bases between. The germline V gene has CDR1 LGHNA and CDR2 YNFKEQ. The CDR3 is 17 amino acids. The DNA of the CDR3 is TGTGCCAGCAGCCATCCACAGGGAAGGAGAATGAACACTGAAGCTTTCTTT. Its protein product is CASSHPQGRRMNTEAFF.

Only one count was recorded for this clone. CDR3 DNA sequence: TGTGCCAGCAGTTACGGATCTGGCTACGAGCAGTACTTC. Amino acid sequence: CASSYGSGYEQYF. The rearrangement uses TRBV6-5 and TRBJ2-7; D ambiguous. The CDR3 is 13 amino acids. Per germline, CDR1 MNHEY and CDR2 SVGAGI. V was pared by 2 bases and J by 3 bases, with 8 bases between.

The rearrangement uses TRBV6-1 and TRBJ2-7, with 9 bases lining up with TRBD2. Trimming cost V 6 bases and J 3 bases; bases outside gene matches: 6. CDR3 size: 14 residues. Per the germline V gene, CDR1 is MNHNS and CDR2 is SASEGT. The CDR3 loop is CASRTSGVYYEQYF. The CDR3 DNA reads as TGTGCCAGCAGGACTAGCGGCGTTTACTACGAGCAGTACTTC.

The sample holds one count of this clone. This chain joins TRBV6-1 and TRBJ1-5; D possibly corresponds to TRBD1 (6 bases). Between the trimmed V and J ends, which lost 4 bases and 4 bases, there was a span of 8 bases. From germline, CDR1 is MNHNS and CDR2 SASEGT. This CDR3 has 13 residues. The CDR3 DNA reads as TGTGCCAGCAGTGGAACAGGGAATCAGCCCCAGCATTTT. Its translation is CASSGTGNQPQHF.

V gene TRBV4-2 combines with J gene TRBJ1-5; perhaps TRBD1 as D (6 bases). The CDR3 length is 16 residues. CDR1 is LGHNA and CDR2 is YNFKEQ in the germline V gene. V shed 0 bases and J shed 4 bases, with 13 bases lying between them. CDR3 DNA sequence: TGTGCCAGCAGCCAAGATAGTACAGGGCGGAATCAGCCCCAGCATTTT. As protein: CASSQDSTGRNQPQHF.

The chain has TRBV5-4 and TRBJ1-2; 10 bases agree with TRBD1. Germline lookup yields CDR1 SGHNT and CDR2 YYREEE (reference sequence). V was pared by 5 bases and J by 8 bases, with 0 bases of the junction left unmatched. CDR3 size: 11 residues. For the CDR3, the DNA is TGTGCCAGCAGGACAGGGGGCGGCTACACCTTC. Translating gives CASRTGGGYTF. Full variable domain (missing parts from reference TRBV5-4 and TRBJ1-2): ETGVTQSPTHLIKTRGQQVTLRCSSQSGHNTVSWYQQALGQGPQFIFQYYREEENGRGNFPPRFSGLQFPNYSSELNVNALELDDSALYLCASRTGGGYTFGSGTRLTVV.

The gene calls are TRBV7-9 and TRBJ1-1; 9 nucleotides agree with TRBD1. The CDR3 loop spans 18 amino acids. The ends lost 1 base at V and 1 base at J; junction bases unmatched: 10. Germline V gene sequence: CDR1 SEHNR, CDR2 FQNEAQ (reference sequence). CDR3 loop: CASSLDPGQGHRNTEAFF. The CDR3 coding sequence is TGTGCCAGCAGCTTAGATCCGGGACAGGGACACAGGAACACTGAAGCTTTCTTT.

The V and J genes are TRBV5-5 and TRBJ1-2; D ambiguous. Germline V gene data show CDR1 as SGHKS and CDR2 as YYEKEE (reference sequence). V was cut by 1 base and J by 0 bases, with 7 bases left in between. The CDR3 contains 14 residues. As DNA, the CDR3 is TGTGCCAGCAGCTTGAATCCAGCTAACTATGGCTACACCTTC. Protein: CASSLNPANYGYTF.

The chain links TRBV5-1 to TRBJ2-1; D is unclear. The ends were cut back, 2 bases at V and 2 bases at J, with 11 bases in the middle. Germline loops: CDR1 SGHRS, CDR2 YFSETQ. The CDR3 extends over 15 amino acids. CDR3 residues: CASSLFVGTYNEQFF. For the CDR3, the DNA is TGCGCCAGCAGCTTATTTGTGGGCACCTACAATGAGCAGTTCTTC.

The chain links TRBV4-3 to TRBJ2-1; 8 bases are a match to TRBD2. There are 17 residues in the CDR3. From germline, CDR1 is LGHNA and CDR2 YSLEER. Trimming cost V 0 bases and J 2 bases; bases outside gene matches: 6. CDR3 nucleotides: TGCGCCAGCAGCCAAGATCCCGGACTAGCTACCTACAATGAGCAGTTCTTC. It encodes CASSQDPGLATYNEQFF.

This chain joins TRBV7-9 and TRBJ1-2, with unresolved D. CDR1 and CDR2 (germline): SEHNR, FQNEAQ (reference sequence). Trimming took 2 bases from V and 1 from J, leaving 8 bases between them. The CDR3 runs 14 residues. CDR3 sequence (DNA): TGTGCCAGCAGCTTATCTAACAATAACTATGGCTACACCTTC. Amino acids: CASSLSNNNYGYTF.

V is TRBV15 and J is TRBJ2-5; 9 bases map to TRBD2. The CDR3 spans 15 residues. The V gene end was trimmed by 0 bases and the J gene end by 5 bases; junction bases not matched to a gene: 4. Germline loops: CDR1 LNHNV, CDR2 YYDKDF (reference sequence). The CDR3 sequence is CATSRDRGRAETQYF. CDR3 DNA sequence: TGTGCCACCAGCAGAGATCGCGGGAGGGCCGAGACCCAGTACTTC.

This chain connects TRBV7-9 to TRBJ1-2, with D possibly matching TRBD1 (5 bases). This CDR3 contains 13 residues. Trimming cost V 6 bases and J 6 bases, with 14 bases left between them. Germline V gene sequence: CDR1 SEHNR, CDR2 FQNEAQ (reference sequence). The CDR3 reads CASSFTGGDGYTF. The CDR3 bases are TGTGCCAGCAGTTTTACAGGTGGAGATGGCTACACCTTC.